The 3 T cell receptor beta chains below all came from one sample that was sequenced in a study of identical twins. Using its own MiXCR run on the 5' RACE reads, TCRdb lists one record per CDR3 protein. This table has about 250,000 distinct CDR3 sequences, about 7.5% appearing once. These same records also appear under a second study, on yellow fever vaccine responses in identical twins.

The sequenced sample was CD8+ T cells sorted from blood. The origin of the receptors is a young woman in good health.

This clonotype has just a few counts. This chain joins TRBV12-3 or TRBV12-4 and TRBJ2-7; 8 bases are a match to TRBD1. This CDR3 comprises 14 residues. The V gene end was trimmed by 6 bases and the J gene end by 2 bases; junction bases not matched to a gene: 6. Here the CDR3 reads CASSSRGPTYEQYF. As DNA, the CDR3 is TGTGCCAGCAGCTCCAGGGGGCCGACCTACGAGCAGTACTTC.

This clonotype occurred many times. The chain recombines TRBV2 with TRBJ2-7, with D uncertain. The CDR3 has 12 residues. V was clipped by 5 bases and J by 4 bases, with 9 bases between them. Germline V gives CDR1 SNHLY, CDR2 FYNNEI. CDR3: CASSPTEYEQYF. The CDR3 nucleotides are TGTGCCAGCAGTCCCACAGAGTACGAGCAGTACTTC.

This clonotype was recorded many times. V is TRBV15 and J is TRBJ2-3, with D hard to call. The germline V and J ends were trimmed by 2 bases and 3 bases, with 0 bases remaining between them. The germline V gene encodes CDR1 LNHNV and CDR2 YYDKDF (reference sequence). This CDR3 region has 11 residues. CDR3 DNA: TGTGCCACCAGCAGAACAGATACGCAGTATTTT. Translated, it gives CATSRTDTQYF.